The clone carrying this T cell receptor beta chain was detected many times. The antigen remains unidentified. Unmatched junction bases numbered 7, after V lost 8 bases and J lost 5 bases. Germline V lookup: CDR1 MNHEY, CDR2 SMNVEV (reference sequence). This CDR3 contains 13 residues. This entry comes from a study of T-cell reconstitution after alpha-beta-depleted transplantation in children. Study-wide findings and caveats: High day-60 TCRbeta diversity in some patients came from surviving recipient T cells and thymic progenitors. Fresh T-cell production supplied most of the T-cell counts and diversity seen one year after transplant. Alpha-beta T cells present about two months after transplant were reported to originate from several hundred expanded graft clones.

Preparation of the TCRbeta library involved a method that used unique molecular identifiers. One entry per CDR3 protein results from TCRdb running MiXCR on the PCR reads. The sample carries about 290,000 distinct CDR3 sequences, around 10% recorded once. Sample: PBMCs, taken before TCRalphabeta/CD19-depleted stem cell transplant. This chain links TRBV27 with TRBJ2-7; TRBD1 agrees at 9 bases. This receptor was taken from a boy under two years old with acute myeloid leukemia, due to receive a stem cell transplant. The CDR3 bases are TGTGCCAGCTCCACCGGGACAGGGCACGAGCAGTACTTC. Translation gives CASSTGTGHEQYF.